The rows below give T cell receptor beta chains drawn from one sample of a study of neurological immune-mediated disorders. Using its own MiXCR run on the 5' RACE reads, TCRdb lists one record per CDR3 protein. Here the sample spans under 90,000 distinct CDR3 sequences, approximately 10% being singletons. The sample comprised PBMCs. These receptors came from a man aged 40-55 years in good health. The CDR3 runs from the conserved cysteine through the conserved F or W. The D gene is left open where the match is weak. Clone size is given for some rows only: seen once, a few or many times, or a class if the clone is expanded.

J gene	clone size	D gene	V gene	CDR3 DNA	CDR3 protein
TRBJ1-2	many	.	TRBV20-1	TGCAGTGCTAGTTCGGCAGCAGAGTATGGCTACACCTTC	CSASSAAEYGYTF
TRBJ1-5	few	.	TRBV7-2	TGTGCCAGCAGCTTAGTGGAAGGGGCCCGTTTGGCCCAGCATTTT	CASSLVEGARLAQHF
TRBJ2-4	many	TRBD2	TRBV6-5	TGTGCCAGCAGTCTGACGGGGGGGAACATTCAGTACTTC	CASSLTGGNIQYF
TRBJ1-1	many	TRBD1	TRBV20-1	TGCAGTGCTATCCTACAGGGGAGTCGGACTGAAGCTTTCTTT	CSAILQGSRTEAFF
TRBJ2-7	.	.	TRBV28	TGTGCCAGCAGTCGCAGGGTTGAGGCGCAGTACTTC	CASSRRVEAQYF
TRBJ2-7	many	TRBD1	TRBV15	TGTGCCACCAGCACCGGGACAGGGGATCTGAGCGAGCAGTACTTC	CATSTGTGDLSEQYF
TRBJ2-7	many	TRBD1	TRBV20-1	TGCAGTGGTTACAGGGGGAACTACGAGCAGTACTTC	CSGYRGNYEQYF
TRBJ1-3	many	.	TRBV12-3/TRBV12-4	TGTGCCAGCAGTTTGTTATTGGAAGGGGCATACACCATATATTTT	CASSLLLEGAYTIYF
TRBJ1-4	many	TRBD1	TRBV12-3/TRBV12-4	TGTGCCAGCAGCTCACAGGGGACCAATGAAAAACTGTTTTTT	CASSSQGTNEKLFF
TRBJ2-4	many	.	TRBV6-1	TGTGCCAGCAGTGAAGCGCTTCCGGAGGAGGGAAGCAAAAACATTCAGTACTTC	CASSEALPEEGSKNIQYF
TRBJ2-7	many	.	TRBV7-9	TGTGCCAACGGTGGGGCAGCACCCTACGAGCAGTACTTC	CANGGAAPYEQYF
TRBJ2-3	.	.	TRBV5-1	TGCACCAGCAGCCCCCGGTGGAGCACTGATACGCAGTATTTT	CTSSPRWSTDTQYF
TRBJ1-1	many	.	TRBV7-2	TGTGCCAGCAGATTACAGGAGAACACTGAAGCTTTCTTT	CASRLQENTEAFF
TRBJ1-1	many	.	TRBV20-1	TGCAGTGCTAGACCCCGGTTCACTGAAGCTTTCTTT	CSARPRFTEAFF
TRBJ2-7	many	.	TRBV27	TGTGCCAGCAGCCCCGGCGGGAAATACGAGCAGTACTTC	CASSPGGKYEQYF
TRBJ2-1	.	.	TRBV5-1	TGCGCCAGCAGTTACACCGTGCGCCGGAAGGATGAGCAGTTCTTC	CASSYTVRRKDEQFF
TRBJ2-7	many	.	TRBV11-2	TGTGCCAGCAGCCCCGGTTTAGGTTGGAACGAGCAGTACTTC	CASSPGLGWNEQYF
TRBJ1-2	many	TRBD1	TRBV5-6	TGTGCCAGCAGCCGGGACAGCGATCTAATTAACTATGGCTACACCTTC	CASSRDSDLINYGYTF
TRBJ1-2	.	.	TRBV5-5	TGTGCTAGCAGCTTGGAGGTATTGGGCTACGCCTTC	CASSLEVLGYAF
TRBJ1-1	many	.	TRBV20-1	TGCAGTGCTAGAGGGGAAAGAACTGAAGCTTTCTTT	CSARGERTEAFF
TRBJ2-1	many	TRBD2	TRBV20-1	TGCAGTGCTCGAGCCGCTAGCGGGAGTCGAGATGAGCAGTTCTTC	CSARAASGSRDEQFF
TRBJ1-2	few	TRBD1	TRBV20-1	TGCAGTGCTGTGAAGGGGGCTAGTGGCTACACCTTC	CSAVKGASGYTF
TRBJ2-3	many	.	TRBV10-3	TGTGCCATCAGTTCCACCGCGGAAATGGCAGATACGCAGTATTTT	CAISSTAEMADTQYF
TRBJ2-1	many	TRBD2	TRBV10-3	TGTGCCATCAGTGATAATAGCGGGGGGTACAATGAGCAGTTCTTC	CAISDNSGGYNEQFF
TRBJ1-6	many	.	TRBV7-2	TGTGCCAGCAGCTTATACCAGGGGTGGGATTCACCCCTCCACTTT	CASSLYQGWDSPLHF
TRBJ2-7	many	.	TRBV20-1	TGCAGTGCTAGATCCCTGACGGGCTACGAGCAGTACTTC	CSARSLTGYEQYF
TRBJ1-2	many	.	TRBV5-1	TGCGCCAGCAGCTTGGAGGGCAGGAATAACTATGGCTACACCTTC	CASSLEGRNNYGYTF
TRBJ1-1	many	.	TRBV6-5	TGTGCCAGCAGCTACACGCCCTCGGACACCTTTGAAGCTTTCTTT	CASSYTPSDTFEAFF
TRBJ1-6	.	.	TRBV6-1	TGTGCCAGCAGTGGGGGTATATCACCCCTCCACTTT	CASSGGISPLHF
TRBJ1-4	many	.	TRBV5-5	TGTGCCAGCAGCTTGGCCGGGCTACTGACCGAAAAACTGTTTTTT	CASSLAGLLTEKLFF
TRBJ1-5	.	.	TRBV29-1	TGCAGCGTTGAAAGTGGAGGGGGACAGCCCCAGCATTTT	CSVESGGGQPQHF
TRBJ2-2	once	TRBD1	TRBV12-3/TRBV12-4	TGTGTCACCTTGAGACAGGGTAACACCGGGGAGCTGTTTTTT	CVTLRQGNTGELFF
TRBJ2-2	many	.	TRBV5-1	TGCGCCAGCAGCCCTCTGGGAGCGGAAGGGGCGATTTTT	CASSPLGAEGAIF